The clone carrying this T cell receptor beta chain was seen many times. V shed 3 bases and J 5 bases; nucleotides not matched to a gene: 5. The CDR3 contains 14 residues. The data stem from a study of T-cell reconstitution after alpha-beta-depleted transplantation in children. Unique molecular identifiers were incorporated into the prepared TCRbeta library. TCRdb reprocessed the PCR reads with MiXCR, giving one entry per CDR3 protein. Of approximately 400,000 distinct CDR3 sequences listed, 11% were seen once; the top ten hold 4.5% to 7%. The gene calls are TRBV12-3 or TRBV12-4 and TRBJ2-3; 7 bases fit TRBD2. This clonotype originated in a human donor who donated a stem cell graft to a child with acute myeloid leukemia. The sample here was PBMCs from the stem cell graft donor, taken from the stem cell graft. CDR3 amino acids: CASSLAGVVDTQYF. The CDR3 DNA sequence: TGTGCCAGCAGTTTGGCGGGAGTGGTAGATACGCAGTATTTT.